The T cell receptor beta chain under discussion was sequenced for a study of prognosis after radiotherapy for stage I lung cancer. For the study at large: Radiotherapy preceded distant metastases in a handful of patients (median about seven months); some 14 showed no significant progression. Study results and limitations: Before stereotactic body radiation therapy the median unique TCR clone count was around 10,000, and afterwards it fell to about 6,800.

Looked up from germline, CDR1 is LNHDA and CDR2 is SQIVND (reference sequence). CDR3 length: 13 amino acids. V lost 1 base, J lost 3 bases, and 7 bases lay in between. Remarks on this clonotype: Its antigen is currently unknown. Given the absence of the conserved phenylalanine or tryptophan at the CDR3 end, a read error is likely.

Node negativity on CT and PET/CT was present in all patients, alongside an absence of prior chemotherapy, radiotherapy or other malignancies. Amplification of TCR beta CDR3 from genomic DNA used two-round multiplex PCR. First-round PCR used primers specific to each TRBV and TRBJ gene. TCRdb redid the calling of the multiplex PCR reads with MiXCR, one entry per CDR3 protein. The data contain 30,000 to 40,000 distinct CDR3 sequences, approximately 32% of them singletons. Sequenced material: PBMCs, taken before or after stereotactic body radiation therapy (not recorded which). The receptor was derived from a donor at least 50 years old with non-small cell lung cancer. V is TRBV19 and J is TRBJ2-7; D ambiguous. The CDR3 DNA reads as TGTGCCAGTAGTATAGGGGATGGCTACGAGCAGTACCTC. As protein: CASSIGDGYEQYL.